This TCR beta chain was recorded in a study of naive and memory T cell subsets. Study-wide results and limits: There was no ground truth to check naive and memory subset results. In CD4 and CD8 cells, diversity dropped from naive through EMRA.

CD4+ T cell IFNgamma after overnight CMV lysate exposure gave donor CMV status. This clonotype was picked up a small number of times. The antigen is not known. This CDR3 has 15 residues. CDR1 is SGHAT and CDR2 is FQNNGV in the germline V gene. With 4 bases removed from V and 4 bases from J, the gap between germline ends came to 16 bases. Two oligonucleotides, mixed equimolar, formed the beta constant-region primer covering TRBC1 and TRBC2. MiXCR was run by TCRdb on the UMI-ligation and nested PCR reads, yielding one entry per CDR3 protein. The sample has around 160,000 distinct CDR3 sequences, about 15% seen once.

The clonotype comes from a human donor in good health. The sequencing input was naive CD4+ T cells from blood. J is TRBJ1-1 and V is TRBV11-2; tentative D call: TRBD1 (5 bases). CDR3 in amino acids: CASSYGTVGSTEAFF. The CDR3 DNA sequence: TGTGCCAGCAGCTACGGGACGGTGGGAAGCACTGAAGCTTTCTTT.